The 14 T cell receptor beta chains reported below all come from one sample, sequenced in a study of identical twins. Each CDR3 protein gets one entry after TCRdb re-called the 5' RACE reads with MiXCR. The sample holds fewer than 800,000 distinct CDR3 sequences; 7% to 7.5% are singletons and the top ten take 1.6%. These data were also filed under a second study, of yellow fever vaccine responses in identical twins.

Sequencing was performed on PBMCs. These receptors were obtained from a woman aged 18-29 years in good health.

This clonotype was recorded a few times. The rearrangement uses TRBV10-3 and TRBJ2-2; D may be TRBD1 (6 bases). CDR1 and CDR2 (germline): ENHRY, SYGVKD. The CDR3 consists of 16 residues. Trimming left V 6 bases short and J 3 bases short, with 17 bases between. The CDR3 DNA follows: TGTGCCATCAGCGCACCCGTGAACAGGGACACCGGGGAGCTGTTTTTT. Encoded protein: CAISAPVNRDTGELFF.

The CDR3 here is CASSLGRQGLSSGNTIYF. CDR3 sequence (DNA): TGCGCCAGCAGCTTGGGCAGGCAGGGACTGAGCTCTGGAAACACCATATATTTT. The rearrangement links TRBV5-1 to TRBJ1-3, with D perhaps TRBD1 (5 bases). The CDR3 totals 18 residues. Trimming shortened V by 0 bases and J by 0 bases, and 16 bases separated the two germline ends. Germline-derived CDR1 and CDR2 are SGHRS and YFSETQ.

In this sample, this clonotype turned up many times. The rearrangement links TRBV5-1 to TRBJ1-6; no firm D call. Trimming took off 5 bases at V and 7 bases at J, with 10 bases between the two ends. The V gene's germline CDR1 is SGHRS and CDR2 YFSETQ. This CDR3 has 13 amino acids. CDR3 bases: TGCGCCAGCAGGAGTGGGTACAATTCACCCCTCCACTTT. The encoded protein is CASRSGYNSPLHF.

The chain recombines TRBV6-7 with TRBJ2-3; 7 bases map to TRBD2. TRBV6-7 is sorted into the ORF group, with uncertain function. The ends lost 6 bases at V and 0 bases at J; junction bases unmatched: 9. CDR3 length: 16 residues. The DNA of the CDR3 is TGTGCCAGCAGCCCAACGGTTAGCGGGAGCACAGATACGCAGTATTTT. Translating it yields CASSPTVSGSTDTQYF.

This clonotype came up many times. The rearrangement links TRBV24-1 to TRBJ1-1; a possible D gene is TRBD1 (6 bases). CDR1 and CDR2 from the germline V gene are KGHDR and SFDVKD. V was cut by 5 bases and J by 11 bases, with 23 bases left in between. The CDR3 contains 15 residues. CDR3 region: CATSASEGTPRGAFF. The CDR3 bases are TGTGCCACCAGTGCTTCCGAAGGGACACCCCGCGGGGCTTTCTTT.

V is TRBV2 and J is TRBJ2-1; perhaps TRBD2 as D (5 bases). V lost 2 bases and J 7 bases, leaving 12 bases between the germline ends. This CDR3 has 14 residues. From germline, CDR1 is SNHLY and CDR2 FYNNEI. CDR3 protein: CASSESGFVNEQFF. As DNA, the CDR3 is TGTGCCAGCAGTGAAAGCGGTTTCGTGAATGAGCAGTTCTTC. The full variable domain, in which reference TRBV2 and TRBJ2-1 provide the parts outside the CDR3, is EPEVTQTPSHQVTQMGQEVILRCVPISNHLYFYWYRQILGQKVEFLVSFYNNEISEKSEIFDDQFSVERPDGSNFTLKIRSTKLEDSAMYFCASSESGFVNEQFFGPGTRLTVL.

The chain combines TRBV12-3 or TRBV12-4 with TRBJ2-3, with 12 bases identical to TRBD2. V was pared by 10 bases and J by 6 bases, with 20 bases of the junction left unmatched. The CDR3 has 18 residues. CDR3 protein: CAICLALASGRAGDTQYF. In DNA form, the CDR3 reads TGTGCCATCTGTTTAGCGCTGGCTAGCGGGAGGGCGGGTGATACGCAGTATTTT.

This clonotype was detected a few times. The gene calls are TRBV2 and TRBJ2-2; no clear D gene. The germline gives CDR1 SNHLY, CDR2 FYNNEI. The CDR3 extends over 14 amino acids. Trimming took 3 bases from V and 2 from J, leaving 7 bases between them. The CDR3 DNA follows: TGTGCCAGCAGTGAGGCACTCAACACCGGGGAGCTGTTTTTT. Protein sequence: CASSEALNTGELFF.

The V call is TRBV12-3 or TRBV12-4, the J call TRBJ2-7; no clear D gene. Trimming removed 4 bases from V and 2 bases from J, with 6 bases in between. The length of the CDR3 is 12 residues. The chain's CDR3 is CASSSKAYEQYF. The DNA of the CDR3 is TGTGCCAGCAGTTCGAAGGCCTACGAGCAGTACTTC.

This clonotype has just one count. The chain couples TRBV5-6 to TRBJ2-7, with D perhaps TRBD2 (5 bases). Trimming stripped 4 bases from V and 3 bases from J, with 14 bases between. CDR3 size: 14 residues. Germline-derived CDR1 and CDR2 are SGHDT and YYEEEE. Here the CDR3 DNA reads TGTGCCAGCAGCGGACGCGGGTCCTTCTACGAGCAGTACTTC. Its protein product is CASSGRGSFYEQYF.

The chain combines TRBV12-3 or TRBV12-4 with TRBJ2-2, with 10 bases that match TRBD2. The CDR3 has 16 amino acids. J lost 8 bases, V lost 3 bases, and 9 bases had no gene match. In DNA form, the CDR3 reads TGTGCCAGCAGTTTGTGGCTAGCGGGAGTTTCTGGGGAGCTGTTTTTT. It translates to CASSLWLAGVSGELFF.

This clonotype was seen a few times. One end of the junction is discordant with germline, which a read error may explain. The gene calls are TRBV20-1 and TRBJ1-5; D gene uncertain. This CDR3 spans 11 amino acids. Germline CDR1 is DFQATT and CDR2 is SNEGSKA (reference sequence). DNA for the CDR3: TGCAGTGCTACCGGGAATCAGGCCCAGCATTTT. Protein: CSATGNQAQHF.

V usage is TRBV9 and J usage is TRBJ2-1; D might be TRBD2 (5 bases). Germline CDR1 SGDLS, CDR2 YYNGEE. Trimming removed 4 bases at V and 9 bases at J, with 11 bases between. The CDR3 spans 12 residues. CDR3 sequence reads: CASSHIRGEQFF. Here the CDR3 DNA reads TGTGCCAGCAGCCACATTCGGGGTGAGCAGTTCTTC. Supplemented by reference TRBV9 and TRBJ2-1, the full variable domain reads DSGVTQTPKHLITATGQRVTLRCSPRSGDLSVYWYQQSLDQGLQFLIQYYNGEERAKGNILERFSAQQFPDLHSELNLSSLELGDSALYFCASSHIRGEQFFGPGTRLTVL.

This clonotype occurred many times. CDR3 protein: CASSPLGRGRFYEQYF. CDR3 in DNA: TGTGCCAGCAGTCCCCTGGGTCGCGGGAGGTTTTACGAGCAGTACTTC. The chain carries TRBV12-3 or TRBV12-4 and TRBJ2-7; 8 nucleotides line up with TRBD2. V lost 5 bases and J lost 4; bases outside the gene matches: 13. The CDR3 is 16 amino acids.